Sequencing of this T cell receptor beta chain was carried out in a study of shared clonotypes between healthy human individuals. Study-wide results and limits: Generation of non-shared clonotypes was less probable than generation of clonotypes shared by all four donors. A limitation of the genetic and exposure-history diversity represented arose from few donors. Rarefaction curves obtained for sorted subsets showed sequencing incomplete despite large depth. Sampling was confined to blood; repertoires within tissues likely differ.

Profiling relied on immunoSEQ multiplex PCR, and the TCRdb table lists in-frame clones only, not all of them. The sample contains around 700,000 clones, approximately 75% of which appear only once. Details on this clone: Its matching antigen is unknown.

The CDR3 covers 15 residues. Per germline, CDR1 SGHRS and CDR2 YFSETQ. With 6 bases removed from V and 3 bases from J, the gap between germline ends came to 17 bases. Source material: memory CD4+ T cells sorted from blood. The subset denotes: CD45RA-negative fraction. The clonotype was recovered from a woman in her twenties or thirties in good health. V usage is TRBV5-1 and J usage is TRBJ2-3; D might be TRBD1 (6 bases). The CDR3 DNA follows: TGCGCCAGCACAGCACAGGGTGAGAGAACAGATACGCAGTATTTT. The encoded protein is CASTAQGERTDTQYF.